One TCR beta chain is described in this entry. Its antigen remains unidentified. The study drew donors from healthy Caucasian individuals in Russia aged roughly 6 to 100. The data were obtained in a study of blood T cells in healthy people across ages. Study findings and constraints: Researchers judged that diversity estimates from one million T cells fell short of true values. Researchers said unsorted PBMCs prevented a conclusive naive versus antigen-experienced comparison. Greater diversity and more naive CD4+ cells were seen in long-lived donors than in aged donors.

This CDR3 spans 12 amino acids. Trimming cost V 5 bases and J 5 bases, with 7 bases left between them. The germline gives CDR1 MNHNY, CDR2 SVGAGI (reference sequence). Alongside a J-beta primer mix, a sample-barcoded 5' primer served in a second PCR lasting 7 to 11 cycles. A single record per CDR3 protein comes from TCRdb applying MiXCR to the 5' RACE reads. The repertoire holds hundreds of thousands of distinct CDR3 sequences, with under 70% as singletons. The TCR sequence derives from a man between 60 and 75 years old in good health. The chain joins TRBV6-6 to TRBJ1-5, with TRBD1 as a possible D gene (6 bases). Source material: blood. CDR3 bases: TGTGCCAGCAGTGAGGGGGATCAGCCCCAGCATTTT. Translated, it gives CASSEGDQPQHF.